Shown below are 8 T cell receptor beta chains from a single sample sequenced in a study of vaccination and CD4 T cells after COVID-19. CD4+ T cells that had been cultured provided DNA sequenced with the Oncomine TCR Beta short-read assay. A single record per CDR3 protein comes from TCRdb applying MiXCR to the PCR reads. The repertoire consists of 10,000 to 15,000 distinct CDR3 sequences, with just under 75% occurring once and the leading ten covering roughly 31%. No antigen has been identified for these receptors. Noted treatment: roughly 11-day PBMC culture with coronavirus spike peptide pools or control peptides (ViraFEST assay). Sequencing was performed on CD4+ T cells from blood, cultured in vitro. These receptors originate from a human donor who had recovered from COVID-19.

The rearrangement joins TRBV18 to TRBJ2-1; 7 bases agree with TRBD2. With V trimmed by 6 bases and J by 6 bases, 20 bases remained unmatched. Germline lookup yields CDR1 KGHSH and CDR2 LQKENI. The CDR3 is made up of 18 amino acids. The DNA of the CDR3 is TGTGCCAGCTCTCGGGGGGATTCCGGGACTTCAAGGGGCAATGAGCAGTTCTTC. Protein: CASSRGDSGTSRGNEQFF.

This chain connects TRBV7-9 to TRBJ1-3; D is unclear. Germline values: CDR1 SEHNR, CDR2 FQNEAQ (reference sequence). V shed 6 bases and J shed 5 bases, with 11 bases lying between them. The CDR3 is made up of 13 amino acids. CDR3 loop: CASRSTRRNTIYF. The DNA of the CDR3 is TGTGCCAGCAGATCTACCCGACGAAACACCATATATTTT.

The CDR3 sequence: CSVRGGQGRVKQPQHF. The CDR3 DNA reads as TGCAGTGTCAGAGGGGGTCAGGGGAGGGTGAAACAGCCCCAGCATTTT. The chain couples TRBV20-1 to TRBJ1-5, with a weak D call TRBD1 (6 bases). This CDR3 region has 16 residues. Per germline, CDR1 DFQATT and CDR2 SNEGSKA (reference sequence). The ends were cut back, 7 bases at V and 7 bases at J, with 26 bases in the middle.

V and J are TRBV30 and TRBJ2-7, with D possibly TRBD1 on 6 matching bases. The CDR3 sequence is 12 residues long. The germline gives CDR1 GTSNPN, CDR2 SVGIG (reference sequence). V lost 4 bases and J lost 5, with 12 bases in between. CDR3 region: CAWTSGAHEQYF. DNA for the CDR3: TGTGCCTGGACGTCAGGGGCTCACGAGCAGTACTTC.

The rearrangement uses TRBV24-1 and TRBJ1-1, with TRBD1 matching 8 bases. Germline V gene data show CDR1 as KGHDR and CDR2 as SFDVKD. The V gene end was trimmed by 4 bases and the J gene end by 9 bases; junction bases not matched to a gene: 9. The CDR3 has 14 residues. In DNA form, the CDR3 reads TGTGCCACCAGTGACCCCAGACAGGGGATGAAAGCTTTCTTT. Its translation is CATSDPRQGMKAFF.

The J gene is TRBJ2-3, the V gene TRBV27; 16 bases are shared with TRBD2. Germline V gene lookup returns CDR1 MNHEY and CDR2 SMNVEV (reference sequence). This CDR3 is 17 amino acids long. The V segment lost 1 base and the J segment 6 bases; nucleotides outside the gene matches: 4. CDR3 sequence: CASSLWGTSGRGDTQYF. In nucleotides, the CDR3 is TGTGCCAGCAGTTTATGGGGGACTAGCGGGAGGGGGGATACGCAGTATTTT.

The chain has TRBV27 and TRBJ1-1; TRBD1 aligns across 7 bases. Germline V lookup: CDR1 MNHEY, CDR2 SMNVEV (reference sequence). The CDR3 totals 15 residues. Trimming removed 5 bases from V and 5 bases from J; junction bases left unmatched: 11. In DNA, the CDR3 is TGTGCCAGCAGTCTCCAGGGGGGGGGCGGTACTGAAGCTTTCTTT. Its protein is CASSLQGGGGTEAFF.

The sample holds a few counts of this clonotype. The J gene is TRBJ2-2, the V gene TRBV28; D not resolved. Germline CDR1 reads MDHEN; CDR2 reads SYDVKM. The CDR3 length is 14 residues. Trimming removed 10 bases at V and 0 bases at J, with 12 bases between. The CDR3 protein is CATYGQPNTGELFF. The CDR3 DNA reads TGTGCCACGTATGGCCAGCCGAACACCGGGGAGCTGTTTTTT.